These T cell receptor beta chains were read from a single sample in a study of beta chain features in type 1 diabetes. Clones were sequenced by immunoSEQ multiplex PCR, and TCRdb holds only the in-frame ones, with some missing. The table shows 240,000 or so clones, with around 13% occurring only once. Sequenced sample: naive CD4+ T cells from blood. All receptors come from a man in his thirties or forties with type 1 diabetes. Each CDR3 is given with its conserved first and last residue. Each record gives: J gene, D gene, V gene, clone size, CDR3 protein, CDR3 DNA. The D gene is left open where the match is weak. Where a row states a size, it is once, few, many or the class of an expanded clone; other rows omit it.

TRBJ1-2,NA,TRBV4-1,few,CASSQRARGYGYTF,TGCGCCAGCAGCCAACGGGCGCGGGGCTATGGCTACACCTTC
TRBJ2-1,NA,TRBV11-1,few,CASSLDGGVDEQFF,TGTGCCAGCAGCTTAGACGGTGGAGTCGATGAGCAGTTCTTC
TRBJ1-1,NA,TRBV4-1,NA,CASSRRQRRAGDTLEAEAFF,TGCGCCAGCAGCCGGCGGCAACGGCGGGCAGGCGACACCCTTGAGGCTGAAGCTTTCTTT
TRBJ2-7,NA,TRBV19,NA,CATQDTSYEQYF,TGTGCCACTCAGGACACCTCCTACGAGCAGTACTTC
TRBJ2-5,NA,TRBV5-4,NA,CASSLGGGTQETQYF,TGTGCCAGCAGCTTGGGTGGGGGGACCCAAGAGACCCAGTACTTC
TRBJ1-2,NA,TRBV21-1,few,CASSKPRGNYGYTF,TGTGCCAGCAGCAAACCCCGCGGGAACTATGGCTACACCTTC
TRBJ2-7,NA,TRBV27,NA,CASSLAGNYEQYF,TGTGCCAGCAGTTTAGCAGGGAACTACGAGCAGTACTTC
TRBJ1-1,TRBD1,TRBV7-9,NA,CASSGGQGSNTEAFF,TGTGCCAGCTCCGGGGGACAGGGGTCTAACACTGAAGCTTTCTTT
TRBJ2-6,NA,TRBV5-1,NA,CASSLARSDSGANVLTF,TGCGCCAGCAGCTTGGCGCGCAGCGACTCTGGGGCCAACGTCCTGACTTTC
TRBJ2-5,NA,TRBV4-1,NA,CASSQVTQETQYF,TGCGCCAGCAGCCAAGTGACTCAAGAGACCCAGTACTTC
TRBJ1-4,NA,TRBV4-1,NA,CASSQGANQNEKLFF,TGTGCCAGCAGCCAAGGGGCGAATCAGAATGAAAAACTGTTTTTT
TRBJ2-3,NA,TRBV6-1,NA,CASTVTERDTQYF,TGTGCCAGCACGGTTACAGAGAGAGATACGCAGTATTTT
TRBJ2-1,NA,TRBV25-1,NA,CASSEWQQNEQFF,TGTGCCAGCAGTGAATGGCAACAGAATGAGCAGTTCTTC
TRBJ1-5,NA,TRBV30,few,CAWSVRSSSGQPQHF,TGTGCCTGGAGTGTACGTAGCAGTTCTGGCCAGCCCCAGCATTTT
TRBJ1-4,TRBD1,TRBV30,few,CAYPWTGLGEKLFF,TGTGCCTATCCCTGGACAGGGCTAGGTGAAAAACTGTTTTTT
TRBJ2-1,NA,TRBV19,NA,CASTPSQAHYNEQFF,TGTGCCAGTACCCCTTCCCAGGCACACTACAATGAGCAGTTCTTC
TRBJ2-7,TRBD1,TRBV28,NA,CATTSDRAAYEQYF,TGTGCCACCACCTCGGACAGGGCCGCCTACGAGCAGTACTTC
TRBJ1-2,TRBD1,TRBV19,NA,CASSIPSRGQDGYTF,TGTGCCAGTAGTATACCGTCCAGGGGGCAAGATGGCTACACCTTC
TRBJ1-1,NA,TRBV6-5,NA,CASRPQGSGDTEAFF,TGTGCCAGCAGGCCCCAGGGATCGGGCGACACTGAAGCTTTCTTT
TRBJ2-5,TRBD1,TRBV7-9,few,CASSRGQGGETQYF,TGTGCCAGCAGCCGCGGACAGGGGGGAGAGACCCAGTACTTC
TRBJ1-5,TRBD1,TRBV23-1,few,CASSPGTAQKLPDQPQHF,TGCGCCAGCAGTCCGGGGACAGCCCAAAAATTACCGGATCAGCCCCAGCATTTT
TRBJ1-2,NA,TRBV19,few,CASSIVGGANYGYTF,TGTGCCAGTAGTATAGTAGGCGGAGCTAACTATGGCTACACCTTC
TRBJ1-1,NA,TRBV5-1,few,CASSPLEAGTEAFF,TGCGCCAGCAGCCCTCTGGAGGCGGGCACTGAAGCTTTCTTT
TRBJ1-1,TRBD1,TRBV2,few,CASSGVRTGAFF,TGTGCCAGCAGTGGGGTCCGGACAGGGGCTTTCTTT
TRBJ2-1,NA,TRBV6-5,few,CASSYVTLRGNEQFF,TGTGCCAGCAGTTACGTAACCCTCAGGGGCAATGAGCAGTTCTTC
TRBJ2-7,NA,TRBV11-2,few,CASSLYRGDPLEQYF,TGTGCCAGCAGCTTATATCGCGGGGACCCCTTAGAGCAGTACTTC
TRBJ1-5,NA,TRBV11-2,few,CASSLDSDNQPQHF,TGTGCCAGCAGCCTCGACAGCGACAATCAGCCCCAGCATTTT
TRBJ1-1,TRBD1,TRBV9,NA,CASSIRTGVDTEAFF,TGTGCCAGCAGCATTCGGACAGGGGTCGACACTGAAGCTTTCTTT